There are a few counts of the clone carrying this TCR beta chain. Its antigen is as yet unknown. A single heparinised draw of roughly 100 mL on average was taken per donor. Based on CD45RO/CCR7/CD25/CD127/CD95/CD27, CD4+ regulatory, stem cell-like memory, naive and central memory cells were sorted. The data originate from a study of beta chain features in type 1 diabetes. This CDR3 is 14 amino acids long. The germline V gene encodes CDR1 SEHNR and CDR2 FQNEAQ (reference sequence). V lost 11 bases to trimming and J lost 0 bases, with 16 bases between them. Reverse transcribing all isolated RNA meant expressed TCRB transcripts were sequenced. The table came from immunoSEQ multiplex PCR; TCRdb's copy has only in-frame clones and leaves some out. The sample gives some 350,000 clones, 8.5% to 10% of which show up once; about 0.6% is in the top ten. Study-wide findings and caveats: Shorter TCRB CDR3s, moderately but significantly so, were found in Type 1 diabetes patients in all four CD4+ subsets. Sampled from patients, naive, central memory and Treg TCRB repertoires appeared more similar than those sampled from healthy donors.

The chain uses TRBV7-9 and TRBJ1-1; TRBD1 is a possible D gene (5 bases). The sample consisted of central memory CD4+ T cells from blood. This TCR derives from a man aged 25-45 years with type 1 diabetes. CDR3 in DNA: TGTGCCCGTGGGCGGGACGGACTGAACACTGAAGCTTTCTTT. This sequence encodes CARGRDGLNTEAFF.